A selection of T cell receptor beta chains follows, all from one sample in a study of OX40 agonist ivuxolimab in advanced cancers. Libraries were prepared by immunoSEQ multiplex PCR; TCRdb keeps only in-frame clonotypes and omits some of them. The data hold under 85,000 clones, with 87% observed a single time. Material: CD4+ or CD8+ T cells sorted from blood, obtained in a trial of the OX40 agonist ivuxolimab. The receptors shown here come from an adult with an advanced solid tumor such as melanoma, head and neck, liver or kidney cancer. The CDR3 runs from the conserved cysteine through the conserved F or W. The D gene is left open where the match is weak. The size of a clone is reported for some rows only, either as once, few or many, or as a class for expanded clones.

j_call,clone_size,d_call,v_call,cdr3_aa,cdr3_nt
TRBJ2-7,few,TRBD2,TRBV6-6,CASSSGTRYGGDEQYF,TGTGCCAGCAGTTCCGGGACTAGATACGGTGGAGACGAGCAGTACTTC
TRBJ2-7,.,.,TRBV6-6,CASSYEARFSYEQYF,TGTGCCAGCAGTTACGAGGCGCGCTTCTCCTACGAGCAGTACTTC
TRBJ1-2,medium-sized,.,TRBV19,CASRMTGPYGYTF,TGTGCCAGTAGAATGACAGGACCCTATGGCTACACCTTC
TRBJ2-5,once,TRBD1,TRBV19,CASSPRDRGQETQYF,TGTGCCAGTAGTCCCCGGGACAGGGGCCAAGAGACCCAGTACTTC
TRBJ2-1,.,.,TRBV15,CATSRGTFQNEQFF,TGTGCCACCAGCAGGGGGACTTTTCAAAATGAGCAGTTCTTC
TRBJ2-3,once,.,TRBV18,CASSPQRTTDTQYF,TGTGCCAGCTCACCACAACGGACCACAGATACGCAGTATTTT
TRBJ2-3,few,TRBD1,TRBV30,CAWKQGYGIDTQYF,TGTGCCTGGAAACAGGGGTATGGCATAGATACGCAGTATTTT
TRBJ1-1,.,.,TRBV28,CASQGFTEAFF,TGTGCCAGCCAGGGATTCACTGAAGCTTTCTTT
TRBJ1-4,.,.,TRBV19,CASSKAGTGEKLFF,TGTGCCAGTAGTAAGGCAGGGACTGGAGAAAAACTGTTTTTT
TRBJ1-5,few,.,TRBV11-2,CASSLGQFGNQPQHF,TGTGCCAGCAGCTTAGGACAGTTCGGCAATCAGCCCCAGCATTTT
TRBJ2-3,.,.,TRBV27,CASSSFTDTQYF,TGTGCCAGCAGTTCCTTCACAGATACGCAGTATTTT
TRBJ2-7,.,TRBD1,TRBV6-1,CASSPQTGGGEQYF,TGTGCCAGCAGCCCCCAGACAGGGGGCGGCGAGCAGTACTTC
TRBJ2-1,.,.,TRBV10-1,CASSESGSSFDQQFF,TGCGCCAGCAGTGAGTCTGGGAGCTCCTTCGATCAGCAGTTCTTC
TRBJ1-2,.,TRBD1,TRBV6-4,CASSDSSRGPGYTF,TGTGCCAGCAGTGACTCTAGCAGGGGGCCAGGCTACACCTTC
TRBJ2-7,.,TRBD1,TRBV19,CASSIRDRAYEQYF,TGTGCCAGTAGTATAAGGGACAGAGCCTACGAGCAGTACTTC
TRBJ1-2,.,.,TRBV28,CATLLGVDYGYTF,TGTGCCACACTATTGGGGGTAGACTATGGCTACACCTTC
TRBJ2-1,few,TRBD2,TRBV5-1,CASSSGRLAGVAGNEQFF,TGCGCCAGCAGCTCGGGTAGACTAGCGGGAGTTGCTGGCAATGAGCAGTTCTTC
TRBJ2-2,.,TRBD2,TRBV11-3,CASSFRGAGELFF,TGTGCCAGCAGCTTCCGGGGGGCCGGGGAGCTGTTTTTT
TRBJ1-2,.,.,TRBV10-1,CASSESNKALLF,TGCGCCAGCAGTGAGTCGAACAAAGCCCTTCTCTTC
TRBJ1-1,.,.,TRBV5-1,CASSRGQRNTEAFF,TGCGCCAGCAGCCGCGGACAGAGGAACACTGAAGCTTTCTTT
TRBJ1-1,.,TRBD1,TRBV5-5,CASSLDLGQVNTEAFF,TGTGCCAGCAGCTTGGATCTGGGACAGGTGAACACTGAAGCTTTCTTT
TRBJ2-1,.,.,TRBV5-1,CASSVRDAYNEQFF,TGCGCCAGCAGCGTCCGGGACGCTTACAATGAGCAGTTCTTC
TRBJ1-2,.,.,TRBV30,CAWSPGVRYGYTF,TGTGCCTGGTCCCCTGGGGTCCGGTATGGCTACACCTTC
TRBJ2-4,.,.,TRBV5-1,CASSLEQSGIQYF,TGCGCCAGCAGCTTGGAACAGAGCGGCATTCAGTACTTC
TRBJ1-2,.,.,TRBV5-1,CASSLSANYGYTF,TGCGCCAGCAGCTTGTCTGCTAACTATGGCTACACCTTC
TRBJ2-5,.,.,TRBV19,CASTAGRQETQYF,TGTGCCAGTACCGCCGGGAGACAAGAGACCCAGTACTTC
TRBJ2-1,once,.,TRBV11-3,CASSFQTNEQFF,TGTGCCAGCAGCTTCCAGACCAATGAGCAGTTCTTC
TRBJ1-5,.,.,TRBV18,CASSPGGADQPQHF,TGTGCCAGCTCACCGGGGGGGGCCGATCAGCCCCAGCATTTT
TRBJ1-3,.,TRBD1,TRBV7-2,CASSLSRYRGNSGNTIYF,TGTGCCAGCAGCTTATCCCGCTACAGGGGGAACTCTGGAAACACCATATATTTT
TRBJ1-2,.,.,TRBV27,CASSLMANYGYTF,TGTGCCAGCAGTTTAATGGCGAACTATGGCTACACCTTC
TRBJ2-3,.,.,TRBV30,CAWSVPESGLSTDTQYF,TGTGCCTGGAGTGTACCCGAATCGGGACTTAGCACAGATACGCAGTATTTT
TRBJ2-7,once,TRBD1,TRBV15,CATSRRGPYEQYF,TGTGCCACCAGCCGCAGGGGGCCCTACGAGCAGTACTTC
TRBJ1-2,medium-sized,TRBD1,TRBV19,CASSIQGVVDGYTF,TGTGCCAGTAGTATCCAGGGGGTTGTGGATGGCTACACCTTC
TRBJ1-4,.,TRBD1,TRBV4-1,CASSQDLLGQGIREKLFF,TGCGCCAGCAGCCAAGACTTATTAGGACAGGGCATTCGGGAAAAACTGTTTTTT
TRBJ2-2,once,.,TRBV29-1,CSVEVTGELFF,TGCAGCGTTGAGGTCACCGGGGAGCTGTTTTTT
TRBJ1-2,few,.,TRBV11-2,CASSPVRRTGYGYTF,TGTGCCAGCAGCCCTGTTCGCAGGACTGGCTATGGCTACACCTTC
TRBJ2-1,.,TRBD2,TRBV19,CASSARLAGVLNEQFF,TGTGCCAGTAGTGCCCGACTAGCGGGGGTGCTAAATGAGCAGTTCTTC
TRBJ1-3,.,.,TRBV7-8,CASSSNLQVSGNTIYF,TGTGCCAGCAGCTCTAATCTTCAGGTCTCTGGAAACACCATATATTTT
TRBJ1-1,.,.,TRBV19,CASSIALTGTEAFF,TGTGCCAGTAGTATTGCACTAACGGGGACTGAAGCTTTCTTT
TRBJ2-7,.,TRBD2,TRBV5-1,CASSLGLAGFDEQYF,TGCGCCAGCAGCTTGGGACTAGCGGGATTCGACGAGCAGTACTTC
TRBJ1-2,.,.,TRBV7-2,CASSLGTAWDF,TGTGCCAGCAGCTTAGGAACCGCCTGGGACTTC